The clone carrying this T cell receptor (beta chain) was seen a handful of times. Its antigen remains unidentified. The sample is drawn from a study of cytomegalovirus exposure and HLA in healthy donors. The study sampled nominally healthy donors, though unrecorded immune exposures were likely. Use of 60 Vbeta and 13 Jbeta primers characterized the PCR. TCRdb keeps only in-frame clones here, not all; method: immunoSEQ multiplex PCR. The sample yields roughly 150,000 clones, around 82% seen once. Losses at the gene ends were 4 bases for V and 5 bases for J; bases not matched to a gene: 8. Per the germline V gene, CDR1 is SGHTA and CDR2 is FQGNSA. There are 16 residues in the CDR3. Broader study findings: Three CMV-associated chains were confirmed in vitro to be specific for CMV antigens.

This TCR was recovered from a woman between 45 and 60 years old in good health and CMV-seropositive. The chain joins TRBV7-2 to TRBJ2-1, with 10 bases that match TRBD2. Sequences were obtained from PBMCs. The CDR3 nucleotides read TGTGCCAGCAGCTCCAGATCTAGCGGGGGCCACAATGAGCAGTTCTTC. Its translation is CASSSRSSGGHNEQFF. The full variable domain, with the rest looked up from reference TRBV7-2 and TRBJ2-1, is GAGVSQSPSNKVTEKGKDVELRCDPISGHTALYWYRQSLGQGLEFLIYFQGNSAPDKSGLPSDRFSAERTGGSVSTLTIQRTQQEDSAVYLCASSSRSSGGHNEQFFGPGTRLTVL.